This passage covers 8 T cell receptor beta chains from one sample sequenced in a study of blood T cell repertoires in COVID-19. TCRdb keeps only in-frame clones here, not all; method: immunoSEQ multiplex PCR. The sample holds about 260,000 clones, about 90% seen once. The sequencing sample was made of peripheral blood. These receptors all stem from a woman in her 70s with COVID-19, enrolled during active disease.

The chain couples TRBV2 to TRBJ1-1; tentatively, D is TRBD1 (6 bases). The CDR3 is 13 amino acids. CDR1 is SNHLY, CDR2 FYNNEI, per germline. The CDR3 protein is CATQGGLNTEAFF. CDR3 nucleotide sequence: TGTGCAACACAGGGAGGGCTTAACACTGAAGCTTTCTTT.

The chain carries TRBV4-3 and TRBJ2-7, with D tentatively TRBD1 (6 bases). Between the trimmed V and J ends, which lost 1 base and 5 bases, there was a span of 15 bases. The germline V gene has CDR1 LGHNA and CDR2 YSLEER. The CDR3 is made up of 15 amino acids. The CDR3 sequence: CASSQAPSGDHEQYF. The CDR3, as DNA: TGCGCCAGCAGCCAAGCACCCTCAGGGGACCACGAGCAGTACTTC.

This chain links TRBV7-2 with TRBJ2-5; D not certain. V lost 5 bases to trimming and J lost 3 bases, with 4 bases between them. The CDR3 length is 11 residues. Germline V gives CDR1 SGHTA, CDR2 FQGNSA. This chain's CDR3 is CASSRKETQYF. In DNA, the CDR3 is TGTGCCAGCAGCCGTAAAGAGACCCAGTACTTC.

The DNA for the CDR3 is TGTGCCAGTAGTGCTAGCGGGAGGGCCAGGGGAGAGACCCAGTACTTC. Its translation: CASSASGRARGETQYF. The gene calls are TRBV19 and TRBJ2-5, with 12 bases aligning to TRBD2. J gave up 4 bases and V 5 bases, and 8 bases lay outside the gene matches. Looked up from germline, CDR1 is LNHDA and CDR2 is SQIVND (reference sequence). The CDR3 spans 16 residues.

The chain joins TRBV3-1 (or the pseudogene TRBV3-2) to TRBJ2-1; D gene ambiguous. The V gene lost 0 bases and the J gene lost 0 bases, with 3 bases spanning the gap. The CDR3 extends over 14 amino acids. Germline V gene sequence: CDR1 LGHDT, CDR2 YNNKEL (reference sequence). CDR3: CASSQDLSYNEQFF. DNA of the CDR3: TGTGCCAGCAGCCAAGATCTCTCCTACAATGAGCAGTTCTTC.

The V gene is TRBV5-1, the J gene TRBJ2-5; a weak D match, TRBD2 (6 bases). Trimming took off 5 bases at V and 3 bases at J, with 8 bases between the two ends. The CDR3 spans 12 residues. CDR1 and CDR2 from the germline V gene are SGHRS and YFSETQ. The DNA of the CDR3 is TGCGCCAGCAGGTGGGGGGAAGAGACCCAGTACTTC. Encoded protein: CASRWGEETQYF.

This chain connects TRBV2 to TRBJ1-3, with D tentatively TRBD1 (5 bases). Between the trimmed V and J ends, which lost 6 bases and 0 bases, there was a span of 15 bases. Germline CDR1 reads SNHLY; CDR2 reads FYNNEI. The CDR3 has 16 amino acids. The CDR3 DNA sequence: TGTGCCAGCAGCCACGGACAAGCCAGCTCTGGAAACACCATATATTTT. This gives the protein CASSHGQASSGNTIYF.

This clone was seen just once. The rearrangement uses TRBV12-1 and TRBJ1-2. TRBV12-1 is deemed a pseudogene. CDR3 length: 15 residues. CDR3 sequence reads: CASSPTRAEGYGYTF. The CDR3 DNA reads TGTGCCAGCAGCCCCACCCGGGCCGAGGGCTATGGCTACACCTTC.